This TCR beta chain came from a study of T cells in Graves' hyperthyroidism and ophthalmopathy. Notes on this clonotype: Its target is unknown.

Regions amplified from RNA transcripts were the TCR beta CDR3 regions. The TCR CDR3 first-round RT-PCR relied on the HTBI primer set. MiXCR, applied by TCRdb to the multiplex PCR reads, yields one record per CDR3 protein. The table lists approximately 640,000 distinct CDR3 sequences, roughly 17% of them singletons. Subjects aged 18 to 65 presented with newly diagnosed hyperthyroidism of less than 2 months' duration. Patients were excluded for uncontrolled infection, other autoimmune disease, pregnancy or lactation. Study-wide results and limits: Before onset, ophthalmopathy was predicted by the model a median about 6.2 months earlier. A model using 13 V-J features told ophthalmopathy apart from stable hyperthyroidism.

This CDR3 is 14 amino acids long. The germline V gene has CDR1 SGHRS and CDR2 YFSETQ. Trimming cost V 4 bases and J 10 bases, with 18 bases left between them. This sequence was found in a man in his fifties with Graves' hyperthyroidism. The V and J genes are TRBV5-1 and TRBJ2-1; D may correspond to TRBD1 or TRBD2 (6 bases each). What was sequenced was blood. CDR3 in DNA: TGCGCCAGCAGCCCACTCCCTGTGGGGGGCGAGCAGTTCTTC. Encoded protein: CASSPLPVGGEQFF.